The following is a TCR beta chain sequence with its context. The data derive from a study of blood T cell repertoires in COVID-19. Study background: Some COVID-19 samples were acute and others convalescent; all came from the United States, Italy and Spain. The cDNA or gDNA used as material had been derived from T cells, B-cell-depleted T cells, or PBMCs.

Original handling: From reference gene primer amplification, estimates of nucleated cell counts were derived. Clones were read by immunoSEQ multiplex PCR, and TCRdb kept only the in-frame ones, dropping some. V, J and clone size are taken as reported in that table, and D and trimming were inferred from the DNA itself. The sample records about 270,000 clones, about 89% being singletons. The length of the CDR3 is 15 residues. Per germline, CDR1 SGHNT and CDR2 YYREEE (reference sequence). V was shortened by 4 bases and J by 5 bases, with 18 bases between the two germline ends. This chain joins TRBV5-4 and TRBJ2-5; D possibly corresponds to TRBD2 (5 bases). The specimen sequenced was peripheral blood. The sequence derives from a middle-aged man with active or convalescent COVID-19. The CDR3, as DNA: TGTGCCAGCAGCACCCCCCAGAGAGTAGCGGAGACCCAGTACTTC. This encodes CASSTPQRVAETQYF.